The sequence of this T cell receptor (beta chain) was determined in a study of OX40 agonist ivuxolimab in advanced cancers. The trim removed 6 bases at V and 0 bases at J, leaving 8 bases unmatched. The CDR3 spans 16 residues. Germline lookup yields CDR1 WNHNN and CDR2 SYGVQD (reference sequence). Assay used: immunoSEQ multiplex PCR; TCRdb lists only in-frame clones, some missing. This table holds fewer than 90,000 clones, approximately 86% found once. The sequenced sample was CD4+ or CD8+ T cells sorted from blood, obtained in a trial of the OX40 agonist ivuxolimab. This TCR derives from an adult with an advanced solid tumor such as melanoma, head and neck, liver or kidney cancer. This chain uses TRBV10-1 with TRBJ1-3; 7 positions match TRBD1. CDR3 residues: CASRARGENSGNTIYF. As DNA, the CDR3 is TGCGCCAGCAGGGCCAGGGGGGAGAACTCTGGAAACACCATATATTTT.